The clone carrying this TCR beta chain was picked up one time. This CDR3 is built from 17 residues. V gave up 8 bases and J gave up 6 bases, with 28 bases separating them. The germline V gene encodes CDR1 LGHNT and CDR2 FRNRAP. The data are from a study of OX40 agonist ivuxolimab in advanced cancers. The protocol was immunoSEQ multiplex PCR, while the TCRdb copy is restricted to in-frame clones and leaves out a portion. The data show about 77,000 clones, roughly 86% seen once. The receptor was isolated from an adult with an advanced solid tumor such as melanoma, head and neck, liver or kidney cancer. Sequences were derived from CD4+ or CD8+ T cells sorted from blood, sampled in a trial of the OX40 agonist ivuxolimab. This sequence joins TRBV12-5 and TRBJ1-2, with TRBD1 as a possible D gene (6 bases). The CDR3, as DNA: TGTGCTAGTCTACAACTCGGGGGGCTCCTAACTAGGCATGGCTACACCTTC. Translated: CASLQLGGLLTRHGYTF.